This T cell receptor (beta chain) is drawn from a study of response to subunit inactivated influenza vaccine. TCRdb redid the calling of the RT-PCR reads with MiXCR, one entry per CDR3 protein. Altogether a few hundred thousand distinct CDR3 sequences are present, less than 15% being singletons, with the ten largest covering more than 9.5%. Study results and caveats: It was the authors' suggestion that each seasonal influenza vaccination recruits few new T cells.

Trimming stripped 6 bases from V and 2 bases from J, with 15 bases between. The CDR3 is 15 residues long. The germline CDR1 and CDR2 sequences are KGHSH and LQKENI. This clonotype occurred a few times. What it binds is unknown. J is TRBJ2-3 and V is TRBV18, with D perhaps matching TRBD1 or TRBD2 (5 bases each). Material: PBMCs from blood, obtained roughly 13 days after vaccination. The receptor was derived from a man aged 50-60 years who received an inactivated influenza vaccine. The CDR3 is CASSFLRGDTDTQYF. DNA for the CDR3: TGTGCCAGCTCCTTCTTGAGGGGAGACACAGATACGCAGTATTTT.